This passage covers 8 T cell receptor beta chains from one sample sequenced in a study of pediatric ulcerative colitis. The assay was immunoSEQ multiplex PCR, and TCRdb's table has in-frame clones only and misses some. Of around 18,000 clones in the sample, roughly 69% were seen once. One to two pinch biopsies were taken from the rectum during colonoscopy. The specimen sequenced was gut tissue. Receptor source: a boy aged 5-17 years with moderate ulcerative colitis.

The J gene is TRBJ2-1, the V gene TRBV11-2; a weak D match, TRBD2 (5 bases). Germline V gives CDR1 SGHAT, CDR2 FQNNGV. Trimming pared 5 bases from V and 5 bases from J, leaving 13 bases between. The CDR3 is 14 amino acids. CDR3 sequence (DNA): TGTGCCAGCAGCCTGTCGCGGGCAGACAATGAGCAGTTCTTC. Amino acid sequence: CASSLSRADNEQFF.

V and J are TRBV7-3 and TRBJ2-1; no clear D gene. The V and J ends lost 2 bases and 0 bases respectively, with 8 bases between them. Germline assignment: CDR1 SGHTA and CDR2 FQGTGA. This CDR3 has 15 amino acids. CDR3 nucleotides: TGTGCCAGCAGCTTACTACGGAGCTCCTACAATGAGCAGTTCTTC. It yields the protein CASSLLRSSYNEQFF.

The genes are TRBV19 and TRBJ2-7; D uncertain. The ends were cut back, 5 bases at V and 6 bases at J, with 8 bases in the middle. Germline lookup yields CDR1 LNHDA and CDR2 SQIVND (reference sequence). The CDR3 is 11 amino acids. CDR3 sequence (DNA): TGTGCCAGTAGTGGACGTGCCGAGCAGTACTTC. It encodes CASSGRAEQYF. Using reference TRBV19 and TRBJ2-7 for the parts outside the CDR3, the full variable domain is DGGITQSPKYLFRKEGQNVTLSCEQNLNHDAMYWYRQDPGQGLRLIYYSQIVNDFQKGDIAEGYSVSREKKESFPLTVTSAQKNPTAFYLCASSGRAEQYFGPGTRLTVT.

V and J are TRBV30 and TRBJ2-6; possibly TRBD2 for D (7 bases). CDR3 length equals 14 residues. Trimming removed 4 bases from V and 4 bases from J, with 11 bases in between. In germline, CDR1 is GTSNPN, CDR2 SVGIG (reference sequence). For the CDR3, the DNA is TGTGCCTGGATGCGGGGGCCCGGGGCCAACGTCCTGACTTTC. Translation: CAWMRGPGANVLTF. Based on the CDR3 plus reference TRBV30 and TRBJ2-6, the full variable domain is SQTIHQWPATLVQPVGSPLSLECTVEGTSNPNLYWYRQAAGRGLQLLFYSVGIGQISSEVPQNLSASRPQDRQFILSSKKLLLSDSGFYLCAWMRGPGANVLTFGAGSRLTVL.

In this sample, this clone turned up a few times. The V and J genes are TRBV11-2 and TRBJ2-3, with D perhaps matching TRBD1 or TRBD2 (5 bases each). Germline CDR1 reads SGHAT; CDR2 reads FQNNGV. Between the trimmed V and J ends, which lost 3 bases and 4 bases, there was a span of 23 bases. CDR3 length equals 18 residues. The CDR3 here is CASSLDPGTARVADTQYF. The CDR3 coding sequence is TGTGCCAGCAGCTTGGACCCCGGGACCGCAAGAGTGGCAGATACGCAGTATTTT.

This clone has only a few counts. The chain employs TRBV2 and TRBJ2-7; the match to TRBD2 covers 8 bases. The trim removed 6 bases at V and 0 bases at J, leaving 1 base unmatched. This CDR3 contains 13 residues. Germline lookup yields CDR1 SNHLY and CDR2 FYNNEI. Written as DNA, the CDR3 is TGTGCCAGCAGGCGGGGGGCCTCCTACGAGCAGTACTTC. It translates to CASRRGASYEQYF. Full variable domain (rest looked up from reference TRBV2 and TRBJ2-7): EPEVTQTPSHQVTQMGQEVILRCVPISNHLYFYWYRQILGQKVEFLVSFYNNEISEKSEIFDDQFSVERPDGSNFTLKIRSTKLEDSAMYFCASRRGASYEQYFGPGTRLTVT.

The chain is built from TRBV19 and TRBJ1-2, with D perhaps TRBD1 (6 bases). The V end was cut by 6 bases, the J end by 3 bases, with 20 bases between. CDR1 is LNHDA, CDR2 SQIVND, per germline (reference sequence). This CDR3 is 16 amino acids long. The DNA of the CDR3 is TGTGCCAGTAGCCCCAGACAGGCAGTGGAGGACTATGGCTACACCTTC. This sequence encodes CASSPRQAVEDYGYTF. Full variable domain (outside the CDR3, taken from reference TRBV19 and TRBJ1-2): DGGITQSPKYLFRKEGQNVTLSCEQNLNHDAMYWYRQDPGQGLRLIYYSQIVNDFQKGDIAEGYSVSREKKESFPLTVTSAQKNPTAFYLCASSPRQAVEDYGYTFGSGTRLTVV.

V usage is TRBV29-1 and J usage is TRBJ2-7; 8 nucleotides match TRBD1. The CDR3 has 14 amino acids. V trimming: 7 bases; J trimming: 5 bases; junction bases outside the gene matches: 13. From germline, CDR1 is SQVTM and CDR2 ANQGSEA. The CDR3 DNA is TGCAGCGCTACACAGGGGGGCATTGGAAACGAGCAGTACTTC. It is translated as CSATQGGIGNEQYF.